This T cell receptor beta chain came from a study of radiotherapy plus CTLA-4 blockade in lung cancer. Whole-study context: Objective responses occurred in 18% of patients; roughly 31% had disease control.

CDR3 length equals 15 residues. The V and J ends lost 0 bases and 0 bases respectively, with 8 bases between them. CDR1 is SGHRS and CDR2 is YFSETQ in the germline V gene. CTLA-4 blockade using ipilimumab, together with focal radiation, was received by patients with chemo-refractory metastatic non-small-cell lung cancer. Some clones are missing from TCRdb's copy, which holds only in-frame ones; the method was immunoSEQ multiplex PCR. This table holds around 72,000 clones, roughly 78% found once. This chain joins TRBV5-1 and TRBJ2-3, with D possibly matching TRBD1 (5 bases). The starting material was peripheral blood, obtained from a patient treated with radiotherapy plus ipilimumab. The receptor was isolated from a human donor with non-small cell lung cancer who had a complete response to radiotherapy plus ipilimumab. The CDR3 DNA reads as TGCGCCAGCAGCTTGGGCCAGGGTAGCACAGATACGCAGTATTTT. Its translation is CASSLGQGSTDTQYF.